Shown below are 26 T cell receptor beta chains from a single sample sequenced in a study of metastatic and nonmetastatic thyroid tumors (dated by TCRdb to 2018 to 2021). No patient had received any treatment before thyroid surgery. Libraries were prepared through PCR. The sequencer listed for this sample is Illumina HiSeq 4000. TCRdb passed the public sequencing reads through fastp at Q25 and MiXCR, retaining productive beta sequences. The sample contains roughly 83,000 clones, approximately 15% of them found a single time. Of the sample, 3.6% is held by the ten largest clones. Input material: blood. The receptors originated from a female donor with papillary thyroid cancer or a benign thyroid nodule (not recorded which). Some clones in this sample may be carry-over from other donors' samples.

The table lists this clone with many counts. This sample includes further DNA sequences coding for the same CDR3. V and J are TRBV20-1 and TRBJ1-2; tentatively, D is TRBD1 (6 bases). Per germline, CDR1 DFQATT and CDR2 SNEGSKA (reference sequence). This CDR3 is 13 amino acids long. Trimming left V 6 bases short and J 0 bases short, with 11 bases between. The CDR3 region has the DNA TGCAGTGCGCCGGACAGTTCTAACTATGGCTACACCTTC. This sequence encodes CSAPDSSNYGYTF.

Many counts were recorded for this clone. This chain uses TRBV19 with TRBJ1-5; 12 bases match TRBD1. V trimming: 3 bases; J trimming: 7 bases; junction bases outside the gene matches: 4. The germline V gene has CDR1 LNHDA and CDR2 SQIVND (reference sequence). The CDR3 runs to 15 residues. CDR3: CASSMRDRGQQPQHF. The CDR3 bases are TGTGCCAGTAGTATGAGGGACAGGGGGCAACAGCCCCAGCATTTT.

This clone was detected ten times or more. The V and J genes are TRBV7-2 and TRBJ1-1; no definite D call. The length of the CDR3 is 11 residues. Germline loops: CDR1 SGHTA, CDR2 FQGNSA. Trimming cost V 5 bases and J 11 bases, with 12 bases left between them. CDR3 nucleotide sequence: TGTGCCAGCAGCAGAGATTCGGAGGCTTTCTTT. It yields the protein CASSRDSEAFF.

This clone was seen a handful of times. With a much larger clone just one base away, this may be a read error. The genes are TRBV20-1 and TRBJ2-3, with 10 nucleotides matching TRBD2. Losses at the gene ends were 6 bases for V and 2 bases for J; bases not matched to a gene: 11. CDR3 length equals 16 residues. Germline values: CDR1 DFQATT, CDR2 SNEGSKA (reference sequence). CDR3 DNA sequence: TGCAGTGCCAGCGGGACGACTAGCGGGTACACAGATACGCAGTATTTT. This codes for CSASGTTSGYTDTQYF.

This clone was detected ten times or more. The V call is TRBV20-1, the J call TRBJ1-4; D not resolved. This CDR3 contains 13 residues. The V gene's germline CDR1 is DFQATT and CDR2 SNEGSKA (reference sequence). V lost 1 base and J lost 5, with 8 bases in between. The CDR3 loop is CSARGRENEKLFF. DNA for the CDR3: TGCAGTGCTAGAGGCCGGGAAAATGAAAAACTGTTTTTT.

This clone is categorized as medium-sized (0.01 to 0.1%). The V and J genes are TRBV12-3 or TRBV12-4 and TRBJ2-7; D not resolved. There are 11 residues in the CDR3. Trimming removed 5 bases from V and 3 bases from J, with 5 bases in between. The DNA for the CDR3 is TGTGCCAGCAGTATAAACTACGAGCAGTACTTC. Residues: CASSINYEQYF.

Many counts were recorded for this clone. V usage is TRBV5-1 and J usage is TRBJ2-3; D unclear. This CDR3 is built from 14 residues. The V end was cut by 0 bases, the J end by 2 bases, with 7 bases between. Germline V lookup: CDR1 SGHRS, CDR2 YFSETQ. CDR3 sequence reads: CASSLGEITDTQYF. The CDR3 bases are TGCGCCAGCAGCTTGGGGGAAATCACAGATACGCAGTATTTT. The whole variable domain, remainder taken from reference TRBV5-1 and TRBJ2-3, is KAGVTQTPRYLIKTRGQQVTLSCSPISGHRSVSWYQQTPGQGLQFLFEYFSETQRNKGNFPGRFSGRQFSNSRSEMNVSTLELGDSALYLCASSLGEITDTQYFGPGTRLTVL.

This clone has a count of ten or more. J is TRBJ2-1 and V is TRBV18; D uncertain. Germline lookup yields CDR1 KGHSH and CDR2 LQKENI. The CDR3 is 14 residues long. V lost 6 bases to trimming and J lost 6 bases, with 15 bases between them. As DNA, the CDR3 is TGTGCCAGCTCCCCCGCTTCCCTCCCCAATGAGCAGTTCTTC. Translated, it gives CASSPASLPNEQFF. Full variable domain (remainder filled in from reference TRBV18 and TRBJ2-1): NAGVMQNPRHLVRRRGQEARLRCSPMKGHSHVYWYRQLPEEGLKFMVYLQKENIIDESGMPKERFSAEFPKEGPSILRIQQVVRGDSAAYFCASSPASLPNEQFFGPGTRLTVL.

This clone occurred many times. This sequence joins TRBV27 and TRBJ1-1; 10 bases line up with TRBD1. There are 15 residues in the CDR3. With V trimmed by 8 bases and J by 8 bases, 14 bases remained unmatched. The V gene's germline CDR1 is MNHEY and CDR2 SMNVEV (reference sequence). The CDR3 region has the DNA TGTGCCAGCCGCCCAGGGCGGGACAGGGGCCGAGAAGCTTTCTTT. It encodes CASRPGRDRGREAFF.

At least ten counts were recorded for this clone. J is TRBJ1-6 and V is TRBV6-2 or TRBV6-3; D is possibly TRBD1 (6 bases). The CDR3 extends over 15 amino acids. CDR1 and CDR2 from the germline V gene are MNHEY and SVGEGT. Trimming cost V 4 bases and J 0 bases, with 7 bases left between them. The CDR3 loop reads CASSLDSSYNSPLHF. CDR3 DNA sequence: TGTGCCAGCAGTTTGGACAGCTCCTATAATTCACCCCTCCACTTT.

This clone has a count of ten or more. This chain links TRBV11-1 with TRBJ1-1, with D tentatively TRBD1 (6 bases). CDR1 SGHAT and CDR2 FQDESV come from the germline V gene (reference sequence). The CDR3 runs to 17 residues. Trimming pared 5 bases from V and 3 bases from J, leaving 22 bases between. CDR3 residues: CASSPVHREKRDTEAFF. CDR3 bases: TGTGCCAGCAGCCCCGTCCACAGGGAAAAGAGGGACACTGAAGCTTTCTTT.

This sequence joins TRBV28 and TRBJ1-5; a weak D match, TRBD1 (6 bases). Trimming took off 5 bases at V and 3 bases at J, with 14 bases between the two ends. Looked up from germline, CDR1 is MDHEN and CDR2 is SYDVKM. The CDR3 totals 15 residues. The CDR3, as DNA: TGTGCCAGCAGTCCTCCCCAGGGGACCAATCAGCCCCAGCATTTT. It translates to CASSPPQGTNQPQHF.

A few counts support this clone. V gene TRBV27 combines with J gene TRBJ1-1; weak D call: TRBD1 (6 bases). CDR3 length: 15 residues. Per the germline V gene, CDR1 is MNHEY and CDR2 is SMNVEV (reference sequence). Trimming pared 8 bases from V and 2 bases from J, leaving 18 bases between. DNA for the CDR3: TGTGCCAGCGGGCCCAGGACAGCACCAAACACTGAAGCTTTCTTT. Protein: CASGPRTAPNTEAFF.

This clone was seen repeatedly, ten times or more. The gene calls are TRBV5-6 and TRBJ1-2; a weak D match, TRBD1 (5 bases). There are 16 residues in the CDR3. V was clipped by 0 bases and J by 0 bases, with 12 bases between them. Germline assignment: CDR1 SGHDT and CDR2 YYEEEE. In DNA form, the CDR3 reads TGTGCCAGCAGCTTGGAAGGGGTCTTAGCTAACTATGGCTACACCTTC. It translates to CASSLEGVLANYGYTF.

Ten or more counts support this clone. The sample carries other DNA sequences with the same CDR3. The chain couples TRBV28 to TRBJ2-5; no firm D call. The CDR3 is made up of 12 amino acids. Germline CDR1 MDHEN, CDR2 SYDVKM. V was clipped by 8 bases and J by 5 bases, with 12 bases between them. In DNA form, the CDR3 reads TGTGCCAGCTCCCTAGTGAGGGAGACCCAGTACTTC. This codes for CASSLVRETQYF. The variable domain in full, completed from reference TRBV28 and TRBJ2-5, reads DVKVTQSSRYLVKRTGEKVFLECVQDMDHENMFWYRQDPGLGLRLIYFSYDVKMKEKGDIPEGYSVSREKKERFSLILESASTNQTSMYLCASSLVRETQYFGPGTRLLVL.

In its sample, this clone was seen a few times. A single base separates this from a much larger clone, so it may be a read error. Additional DNA sequences in this sample encode the identical CDR3. The chain is built from TRBV27 and TRBJ2-3, with D possibly TRBD2 on 6 matching bases. The CDR3 length is 13 residues. Germline V lookup: CDR1 MNHEY, CDR2 SMNVEV (reference sequence). Trimming shortened V by 10 bases and J by 6 bases, and 17 bases separated the two germline ends. The CDR3 loop is CAIRDSSTDTQYF. The CDR3 DNA follows: TGTGCCATCCGGGACTCCTCCACGGATACGCAGTATTTT.

There are many counts of this clone. The chain is built from TRBV6-1 and TRBJ1-5; D possibly corresponds to TRBD1 (5 bases). Trimming removed 5 bases at V and 3 bases at J, with 14 bases between. CDR3 length: 15 residues. Germline-derived CDR1 and CDR2 are MNHNS and SASEGT. The CDR3: CASSPGTRINQPQHF. Written as DNA, the CDR3 is TGTGCCAGCAGTCCCGGGACCCGGATCAATCAGCCCCAGCATTTT.

This clone was detected a few times. Possible read error: a much larger clone is one base away. This rearrangement joins TRBV5-1 to TRBJ2-1; D is unresolved. The germline V gene has CDR1 SGHRS and CDR2 YFSETQ. The CDR3 is 15 amino acids. The CDR3 DNA reads TGCACCAGCAGCGACCCGGCAGGAAACTACAATGAGCAGTTCTTC. This codes for CTSSDPAGNYNEQFF. Full variable domain (remainder filled in from reference TRBV5-1 and TRBJ2-1): KAGVTQTPRYLIKTRGQQVTLSCSPISGHRSVSWYQQTPGQGLQFLFEYFSETQRNKGNFPGRFSGRQFSNSRSEMNVSTLELGDSALYLCTSSDPAGNYNEQFFGPGTRLTVL.

This clone was counted ten times or more. V usage is TRBV28 and J usage is TRBJ2-5; D unclear. The V gene lost 6 bases and the J gene lost 0 bases, with 2 bases spanning the gap. The CDR3 loop spans 11 amino acids. Germline V gives CDR1 MDHEN, CDR2 SYDVKM. The CDR3 DNA follows: TGTGCCAGCAGCAACCAAGAGACCCAGTACTTC. Its protein is CASSNQETQYF.

This clone appeared many times. The J gene is TRBJ1-2, the V gene TRBV28; 8 bases align to TRBD1. Per germline, CDR1 MDHEN and CDR2 SYDVKM. V lost 10 bases to trimming and J lost 0 bases; unmatched junction nucleotides: 10. The length of the CDR3 is 15 residues. The CDR3 coding sequence is TGTGCCACTGGTAGGACAGGGCGGGCTAACTATGGCTACACCTTC. Its translation is CATGRTGRANYGYTF.

This clone was observed a handful of times. A read error may be the cause here, since a much bigger clone is one base away. The rearrangement uses TRBV30 and TRBJ1-1; D unresolved. Germline CDR1 reads GTSNPN; CDR2 reads SVGIG (reference sequence). Trimming shortened V by 4 bases and J by 1 base, and 19 bases separated the two germline ends. This CDR3 region has 16 residues. CDR3 DNA: TGTGCCTGGAACCTGCCCAAGGTACCCGCGAACACTGAAGCTTTCTTT. Residues: CAWNLPKVPANTEAFF.

This clone was observed at least ten times. The chain is built from TRBV5-1 and TRBJ2-1; TRBD2 aligns across 8 bases. With 0 bases clipped from V and 6 bases from J, the junction kept 5 bases outside the gene matches. CDR3 length: 15 amino acids. CDR1 and CDR2 from the germline V gene are SGHRS and YFSETQ. DNA for the CDR3: TGCGCCAGCAGCTTGGGGCTAGCGGGTATCAATGAGCAGTTCTTC. It translates to CASSLGLAGINEQFF.

In this sample, this clone turned up many times. The chain employs TRBV5-1 and TRBJ1-4, with D possibly TRBD1 on 5 matching bases. V gave up 3 bases and J gave up 5 bases, with 20 bases separating them. Germline assignment: CDR1 SGHRS and CDR2 YFSETQ. The CDR3 is 17 amino acids. The CDR3, as DNA: TGCGCCAGCAGCTCTCGGGGCAGTTGGACACCGAATGAAAAACTGTTTTTT. This encodes CASSSRGSWTPNEKLFF.

This clone was detected only a few times. The junction departs from the called germline gene at one end, perhaps through a read error. The chain has TRBV6-1 and TRBJ2-3, with TRBD1 identical over 10 bases. CDR3 size: 16 residues. Germline loops: CDR1 MNHNS, CDR2 SASEGT. The CDR3, as DNA: TGTGCCAACAGTGAAGCGCCGGGACAGGGGACAGATACTCAGTATTTT. Translated, it gives CANSEAPGQGTDTQYF.

This clone was detected many times. The genes are TRBV7-6 and TRBJ2-3, with 12 positions matching TRBD2. The V segment lost 5 bases and the J segment 4 bases; nucleotides outside the gene matches: 7. CDR1 and CDR2 from the germline V gene are SGHVS and FNYEAQ. The CDR3 runs to 16 residues. CDR3 in DNA: TGTGCCAGCAGCCCAACTAGCGGGGGGCGCGCAGATACGCAGTATTTT. As protein: CASSPTSGGRADTQYF.

This clone was seen ten or more times. The DNA of the CDR3 is TGTGCTACCGTTTATCGGGTCGGCAGGCAATACGAGCAGTACTTC. It specifies CATVYRVGRQYEQYF. The rearrangement joins TRBV28 to TRBJ2-7, with D unclear. Germline V gene sequence: CDR1 MDHEN, CDR2 SYDVKM. The CDR3 contains 15 residues. Variable domain in full (rest from reference TRBV28 and TRBJ2-7): DVKVTQSSRYLVKRTGEKVFLECVQDMDHENMFWYRQDPGLGLRLIYFSYDVKMKEKGDIPEGYSVSREKKERFSLILESASTNQTSMYLCATVYRVGRQYEQYFGPGTRLTVT.